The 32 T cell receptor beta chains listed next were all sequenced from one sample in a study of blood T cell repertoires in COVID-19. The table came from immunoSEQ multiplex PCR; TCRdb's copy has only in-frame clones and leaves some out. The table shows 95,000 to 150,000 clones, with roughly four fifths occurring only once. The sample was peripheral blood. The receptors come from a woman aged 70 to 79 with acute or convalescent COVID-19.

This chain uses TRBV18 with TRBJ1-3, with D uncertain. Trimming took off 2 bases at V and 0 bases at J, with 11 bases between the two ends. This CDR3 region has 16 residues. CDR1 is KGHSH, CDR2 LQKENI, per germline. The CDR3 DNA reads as TGTGCCAGCTCACCAATAGGTGAGGTCTCTGGAAACACCATATATTTT. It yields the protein CASSPIGEVSGNTIYF. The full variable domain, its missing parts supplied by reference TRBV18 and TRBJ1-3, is NAGVMQNPRHLVRRRGQEARLRCSPMKGHSHVYWYRQLPEEGLKFMVYLQKENIIDESGMPKERFSAEFPKEGPSILRIQQVVRGDSAAYFCASSPIGEVSGNTIYFGEGSWLTVV.

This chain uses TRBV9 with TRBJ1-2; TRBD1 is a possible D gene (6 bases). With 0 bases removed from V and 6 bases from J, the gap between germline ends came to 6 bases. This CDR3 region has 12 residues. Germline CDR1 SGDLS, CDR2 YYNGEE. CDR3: CASSVAGDGYTF. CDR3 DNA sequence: TGTGCCAGCAGCGTAGCAGGGGATGGCTACACCTTC.

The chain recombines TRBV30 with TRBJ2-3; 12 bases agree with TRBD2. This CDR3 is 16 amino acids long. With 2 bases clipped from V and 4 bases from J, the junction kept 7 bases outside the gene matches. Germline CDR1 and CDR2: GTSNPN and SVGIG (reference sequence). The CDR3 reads CAWSLRTSGVADTQYF. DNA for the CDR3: TGTGCCTGGAGTTTAAGGACTAGCGGGGTCGCAGATACGCAGTATTTT.

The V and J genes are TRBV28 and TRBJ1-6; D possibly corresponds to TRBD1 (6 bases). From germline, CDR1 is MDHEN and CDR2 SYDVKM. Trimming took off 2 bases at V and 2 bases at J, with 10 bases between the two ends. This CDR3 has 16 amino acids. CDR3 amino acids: CASSLGGGPYNSPLHF. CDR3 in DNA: TGTGCCAGCAGTTTAGGGGGGGGCCCCTATAATTCACCCCTCCACTTT.

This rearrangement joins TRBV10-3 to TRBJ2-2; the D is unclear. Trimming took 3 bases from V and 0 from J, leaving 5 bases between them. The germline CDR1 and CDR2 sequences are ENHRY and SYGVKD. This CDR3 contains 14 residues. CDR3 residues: CAISDVANTGELFF. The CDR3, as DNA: TGTGCCATCAGTGATGTCGCGAACACCGGGGAGCTGTTTTTT.

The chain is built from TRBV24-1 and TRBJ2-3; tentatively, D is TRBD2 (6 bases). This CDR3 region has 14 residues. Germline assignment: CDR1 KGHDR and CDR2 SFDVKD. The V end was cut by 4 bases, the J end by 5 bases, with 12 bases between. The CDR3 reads CATSDSPSVDTQYF. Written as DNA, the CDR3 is TGTGCCACCAGTGACTCCCCTAGCGTAGATACGCAGTATTTT.

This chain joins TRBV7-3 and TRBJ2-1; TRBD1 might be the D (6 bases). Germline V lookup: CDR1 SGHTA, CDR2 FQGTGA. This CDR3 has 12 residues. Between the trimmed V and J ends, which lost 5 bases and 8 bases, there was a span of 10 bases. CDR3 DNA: TGTGCCAGCAGCCAGGGACAACATGAGCAGTTCTTC. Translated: CASSQGQHEQFF.

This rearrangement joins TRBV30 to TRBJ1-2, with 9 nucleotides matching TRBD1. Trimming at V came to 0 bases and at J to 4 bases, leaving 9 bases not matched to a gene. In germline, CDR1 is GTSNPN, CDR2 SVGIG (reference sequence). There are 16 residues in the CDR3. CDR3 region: CAWSVGGTGRSYGYTF. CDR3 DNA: TGTGCCTGGAGTGTAGGGGGGACAGGGCGTAGCTATGGCTACACCTTC.

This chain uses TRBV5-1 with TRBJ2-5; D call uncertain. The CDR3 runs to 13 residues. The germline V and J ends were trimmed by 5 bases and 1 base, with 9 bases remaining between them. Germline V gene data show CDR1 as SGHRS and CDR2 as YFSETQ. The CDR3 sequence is CASRWLPQETQYF. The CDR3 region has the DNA TGCGCCAGCAGGTGGCTGCCCCAAGAGACCCAGTACTTC.

The CDR3, as DNA: TGCAGCGTTAGGGGAACAGGGAATCAGCCCCAGCATTTT. This sequence encodes CSVRGTGNQPQHF. This chain links TRBV29-1 with TRBJ1-5, with D possibly TRBD1 on 6 matching bases. Germline V lookup: CDR1 SQVTM, CDR2 ANQGSEA. CDR3 length: 13 amino acids. Trimming stripped 5 bases from V and 4 bases from J, with 12 bases between. Full variable domain (rest looked up from reference TRBV29-1 and TRBJ1-5): SAVISQKPSRDICQRGTSLTIQCQVDSQVTMMFWYRQQPGQSLTLIATANQGSEATYESGFVIDKFPISRPNLTFSTLTVSNMSPEDSSIYLCSVRGTGNQPQHFGDGTRLSIL.

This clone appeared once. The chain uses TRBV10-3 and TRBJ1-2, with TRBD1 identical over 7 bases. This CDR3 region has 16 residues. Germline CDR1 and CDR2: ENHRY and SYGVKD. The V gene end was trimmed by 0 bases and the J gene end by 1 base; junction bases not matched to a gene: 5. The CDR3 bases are TGTGCCATCAGTGAGTCGATACAGGGGCGTAACTATGGCTACACCTTC. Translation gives CAISESIQGRNYGYTF.

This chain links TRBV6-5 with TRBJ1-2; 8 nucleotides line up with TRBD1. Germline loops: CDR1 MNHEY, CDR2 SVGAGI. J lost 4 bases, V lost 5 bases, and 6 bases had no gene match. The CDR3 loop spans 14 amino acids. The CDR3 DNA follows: TGTGCCAGCAGTCCCAGGACAGGGCCCTATGGCTACACCTTC. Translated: CASSPRTGPYGYTF.

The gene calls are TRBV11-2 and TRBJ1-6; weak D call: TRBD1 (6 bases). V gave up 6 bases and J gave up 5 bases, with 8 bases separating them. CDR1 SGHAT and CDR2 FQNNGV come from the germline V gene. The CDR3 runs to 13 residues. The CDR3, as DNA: TGTGCCAGCAGTTGGGACAATAATTCACCCCTCCACTTT. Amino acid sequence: CASSWDNNSPLHF.

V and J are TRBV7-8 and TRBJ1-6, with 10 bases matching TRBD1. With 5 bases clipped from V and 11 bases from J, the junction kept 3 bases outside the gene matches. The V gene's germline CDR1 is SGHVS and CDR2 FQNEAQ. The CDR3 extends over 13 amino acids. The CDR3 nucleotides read TGTGCCAGCAGCCTGGGACAGGGGACACCCCTCCACTTT. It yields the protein CASSLGQGTPLHF.

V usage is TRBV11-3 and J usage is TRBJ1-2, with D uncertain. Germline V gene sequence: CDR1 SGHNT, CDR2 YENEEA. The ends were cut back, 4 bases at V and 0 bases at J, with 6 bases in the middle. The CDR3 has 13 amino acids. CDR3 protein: CASSSGTNYGYTF. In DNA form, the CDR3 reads TGTGCCAGCAGCTCCGGGACTAACTATGGCTACACCTTC. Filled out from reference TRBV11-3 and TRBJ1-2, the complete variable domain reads EAGVVQSPRYKIIEKKQPVAFWCNPISGHNTLYWYLQNLGQGPELLIRYENEEAVDDSQLPKDRFSAERLKGVDSTLKIQPAELGDSAVYLCASSSGTNYGYTFGSGTRLTVV.

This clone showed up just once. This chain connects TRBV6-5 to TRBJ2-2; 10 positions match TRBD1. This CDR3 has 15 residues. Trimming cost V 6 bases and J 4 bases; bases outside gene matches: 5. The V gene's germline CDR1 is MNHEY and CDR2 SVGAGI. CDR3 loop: CASRPGQGITGELFF. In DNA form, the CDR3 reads TGTGCCAGCAGACCGGGACAGGGGATCACCGGGGAGCTGTTTTTT.

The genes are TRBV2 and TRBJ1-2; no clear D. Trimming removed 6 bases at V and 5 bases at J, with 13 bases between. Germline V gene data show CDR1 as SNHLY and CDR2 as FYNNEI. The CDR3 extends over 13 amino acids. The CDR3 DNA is TGTGCCAGCAGAAGGGAGGTGGGATATGGCTACACCTTC. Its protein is CASRREVGYGYTF. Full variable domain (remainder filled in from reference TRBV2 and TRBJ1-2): EPEVTQTPSHQVTQMGQEVILRCVPISNHLYFYWYRQILGQKVEFLVSFYNNEISEKSEIFDDQFSVERPDGSNFTLKIRSTKLEDSAMYFCASRREVGYGYTFGSGTRLTVV.

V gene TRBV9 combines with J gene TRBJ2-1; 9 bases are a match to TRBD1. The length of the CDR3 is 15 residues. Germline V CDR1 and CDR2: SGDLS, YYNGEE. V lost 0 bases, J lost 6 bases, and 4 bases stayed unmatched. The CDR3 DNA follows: TGTGCCAGCAGCGTAGGGGACAGGGCTCGCAATGAGCAGTTCTTC. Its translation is CASSVGDRARNEQFF.

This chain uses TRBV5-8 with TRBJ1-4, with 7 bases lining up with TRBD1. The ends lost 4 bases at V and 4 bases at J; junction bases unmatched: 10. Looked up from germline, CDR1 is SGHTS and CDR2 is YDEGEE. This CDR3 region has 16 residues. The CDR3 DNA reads TGTGCCAGCAGCACCGGGACAGCCCAGATTAATGAAAAACTGTTTTTT. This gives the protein CASSTGTAQINEKLFF.

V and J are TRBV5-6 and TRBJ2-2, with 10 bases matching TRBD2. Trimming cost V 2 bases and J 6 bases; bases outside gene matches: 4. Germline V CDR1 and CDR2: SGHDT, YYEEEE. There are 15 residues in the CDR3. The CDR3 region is CASSFSGGAPGELFF. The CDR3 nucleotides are TGTGCCAGCAGCTTCAGCGGGGGGGCTCCCGGGGAGCTGTTTTTT. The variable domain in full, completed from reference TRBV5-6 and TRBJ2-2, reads DAGVTQSPTHLIKTRGQQVTLRCSPKSGHDTVSWYQQALGQGPQFIFQYYEEEERQRGNFPDRFSGHQFPNYSSELNVNALLLGDSALYLCASSFSGGAPGELFFGEGSRLTVL.

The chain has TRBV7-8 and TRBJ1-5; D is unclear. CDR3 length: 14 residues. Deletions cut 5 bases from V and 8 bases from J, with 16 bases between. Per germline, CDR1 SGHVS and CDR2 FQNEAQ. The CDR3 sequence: CASSPSTGNEPQHF. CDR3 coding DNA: TGTGCCAGCAGCCCTAGTACCGGGAACGAGCCCCAGCATTTT.

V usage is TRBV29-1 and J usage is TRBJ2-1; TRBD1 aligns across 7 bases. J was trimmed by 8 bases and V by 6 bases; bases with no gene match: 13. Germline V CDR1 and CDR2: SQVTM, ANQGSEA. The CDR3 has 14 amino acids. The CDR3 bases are TGCAGCGTCACTCTAATACAGGGGAACCATGAGCAGTTCTTC. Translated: CSVTLIQGNHEQFF.

CDR3 sequence (DNA): TGTGCCAGCAGCCCCCACAGGGGGCGCATGGAGACCCAGTACTTC. Translation gives CASSPHRGRMETQYF. This chain links TRBV7-9 with TRBJ2-5; 9 bases fit TRBD1. CDR1 and CDR2 (germline): SEHNR, FQNEAQ (reference sequence). The CDR3 is made up of 15 amino acids. Unmatched junction bases numbered 9, after V lost 5 bases and J lost 5 bases.

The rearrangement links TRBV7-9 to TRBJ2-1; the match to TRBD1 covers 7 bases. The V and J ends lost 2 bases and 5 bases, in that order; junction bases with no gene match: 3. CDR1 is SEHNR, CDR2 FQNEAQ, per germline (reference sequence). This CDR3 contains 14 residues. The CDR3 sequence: CASSLWTGNNEQFF. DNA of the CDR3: TGTGCCAGCAGCTTATGGACAGGAAACAATGAGCAGTTCTTC.

CDR3: CASSSRWDWRLNTEAFF. The CDR3 coding sequence is TGTGCCAGCAGCTCTAGGTGGGACTGGCGATTGAACACTGAAGCTTTCTTT. The chain combines TRBV11-3 with TRBJ1-1, with D possibly TRBD1 on 5 matching bases. V was trimmed by 4 bases and J by 0 bases, leaving 18 bases between them. The CDR3 is 17 residues long. Germline values: CDR1 SGHNT, CDR2 YENEEA.

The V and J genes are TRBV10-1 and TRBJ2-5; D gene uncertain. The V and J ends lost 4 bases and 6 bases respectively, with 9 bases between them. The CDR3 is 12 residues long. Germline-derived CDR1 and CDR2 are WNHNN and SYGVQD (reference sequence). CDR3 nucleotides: TGCGCCAGCAGTGGATCTGAGAAGACCCAGTACTTC. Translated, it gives CASSGSEKTQYF.

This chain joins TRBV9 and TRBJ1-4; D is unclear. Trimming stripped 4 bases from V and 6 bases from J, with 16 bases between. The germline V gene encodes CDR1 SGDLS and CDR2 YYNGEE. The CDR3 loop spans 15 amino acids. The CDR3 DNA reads TGTGCCAGCAGCCCCCGGCTGGGCTCCGATGAAAAACTGTTTTTT. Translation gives CASSPRLGSDEKLFF.

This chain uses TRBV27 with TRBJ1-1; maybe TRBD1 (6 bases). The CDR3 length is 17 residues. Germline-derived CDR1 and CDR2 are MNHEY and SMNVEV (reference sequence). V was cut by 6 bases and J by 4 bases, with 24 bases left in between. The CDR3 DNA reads TGTGCCAGCAGCTCAACTGGGGGGGGCCCACGGGGCACTGAAGCTTTCTTT. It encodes CASSSTGGGPRGTEAFF.

This CDR3 reads CASSKGTGGGSYGYTF. The CDR3 bases are TGTGCCAGCAGTAAAGGGACAGGGGGTGGATCTTATGGCTACACCTTC. The chain links TRBV6-1 to TRBJ1-2, with TRBD1 matching 11 bases. The CDR3 spans 16 residues. J gave up 5 bases and V 5 bases, and 10 bases lay outside the gene matches. The germline CDR1 and CDR2 sequences are MNHNS and SASEGT.

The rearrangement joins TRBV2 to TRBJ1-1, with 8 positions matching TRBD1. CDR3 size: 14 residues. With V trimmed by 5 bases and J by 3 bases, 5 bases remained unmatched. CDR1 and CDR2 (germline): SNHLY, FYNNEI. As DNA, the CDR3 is TGTGCCAGCAGTAACTACAGGGGGGACACTGAAGCTTTCTTT. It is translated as CASSNYRGDTEAFF.

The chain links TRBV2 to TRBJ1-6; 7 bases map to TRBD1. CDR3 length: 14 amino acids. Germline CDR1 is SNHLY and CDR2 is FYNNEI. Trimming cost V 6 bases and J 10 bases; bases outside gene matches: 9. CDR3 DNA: TGTGCCAGCAGCGCCGGGACAGAGACGTCACCCCTCCACTTT. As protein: CASSAGTETSPLHF.

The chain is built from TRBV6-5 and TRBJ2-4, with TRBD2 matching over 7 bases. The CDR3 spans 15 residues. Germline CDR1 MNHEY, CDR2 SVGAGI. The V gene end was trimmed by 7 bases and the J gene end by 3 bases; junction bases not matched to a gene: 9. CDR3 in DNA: TGTGCCAGCACCTTGGGAGGGTTTGGCAAAAACATTCAGTACTTC. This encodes CASTLGGFGKNIQYF.